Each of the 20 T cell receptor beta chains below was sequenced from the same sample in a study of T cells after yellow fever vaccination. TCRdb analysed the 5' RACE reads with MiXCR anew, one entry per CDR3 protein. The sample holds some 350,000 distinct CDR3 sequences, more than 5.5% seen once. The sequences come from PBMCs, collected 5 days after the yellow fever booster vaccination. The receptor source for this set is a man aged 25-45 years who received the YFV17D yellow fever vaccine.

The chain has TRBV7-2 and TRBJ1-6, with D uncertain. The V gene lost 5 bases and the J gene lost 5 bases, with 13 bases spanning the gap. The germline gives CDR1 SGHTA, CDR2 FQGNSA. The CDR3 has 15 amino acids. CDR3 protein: CASSPRRADNSPLHF. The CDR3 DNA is TGTGCCAGCAGCCCACGGAGGGCGGATAATTCACCCCTCCACTTT.

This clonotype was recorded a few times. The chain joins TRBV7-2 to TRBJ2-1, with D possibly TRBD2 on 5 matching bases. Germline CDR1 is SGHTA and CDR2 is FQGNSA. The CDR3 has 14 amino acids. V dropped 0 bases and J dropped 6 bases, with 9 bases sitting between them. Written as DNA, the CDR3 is TGTGCCAGCAGCTTAGCTCTAGCCCCCAATGAGCAGTTCTTC. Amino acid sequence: CASSLALAPNEQFF.

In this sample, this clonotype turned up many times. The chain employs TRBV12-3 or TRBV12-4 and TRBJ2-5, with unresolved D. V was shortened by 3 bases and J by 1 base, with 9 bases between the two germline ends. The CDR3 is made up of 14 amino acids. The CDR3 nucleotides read TGTGCCAGCAGTTTGTCACAGATCCAAGAGACCCAGTACTTC. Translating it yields CASSLSQIQETQYF.

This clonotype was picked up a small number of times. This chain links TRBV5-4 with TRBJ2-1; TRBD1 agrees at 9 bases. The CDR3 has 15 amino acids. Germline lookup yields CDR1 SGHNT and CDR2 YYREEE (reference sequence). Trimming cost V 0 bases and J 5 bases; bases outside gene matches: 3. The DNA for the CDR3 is TGTGCCAGCAGCTTGGAGGGACAGGGCAACAATGAGCAGTTCTTC. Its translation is CASSLEGQGNNEQFF.

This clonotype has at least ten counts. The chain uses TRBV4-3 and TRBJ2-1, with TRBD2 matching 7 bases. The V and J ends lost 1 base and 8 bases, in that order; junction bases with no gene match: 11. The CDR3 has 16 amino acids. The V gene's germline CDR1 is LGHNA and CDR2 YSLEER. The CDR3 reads CASSQGLAGRSDEQFF. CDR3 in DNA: TGCGCCAGCAGCCAAGGACTAGCCGGACGGTCAGATGAGCAGTTCTTC.

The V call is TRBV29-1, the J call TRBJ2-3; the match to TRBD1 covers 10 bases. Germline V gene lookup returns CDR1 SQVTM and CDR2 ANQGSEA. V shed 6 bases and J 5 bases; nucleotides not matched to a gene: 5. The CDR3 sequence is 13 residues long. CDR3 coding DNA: TGCAGCGTCCGGGACAGGGGCCGAGATACGCAGTATTTT. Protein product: CSVRDRGRDTQYF.

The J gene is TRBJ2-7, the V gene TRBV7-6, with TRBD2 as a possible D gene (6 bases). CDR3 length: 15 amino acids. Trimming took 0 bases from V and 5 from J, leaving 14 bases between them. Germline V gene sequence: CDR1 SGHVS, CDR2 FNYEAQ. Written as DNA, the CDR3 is TGTGCCAGCAGCTTAGCGATCGGAGGGGCCCACGAGCAGTACTTC. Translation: CASSLAIGGAHEQYF.

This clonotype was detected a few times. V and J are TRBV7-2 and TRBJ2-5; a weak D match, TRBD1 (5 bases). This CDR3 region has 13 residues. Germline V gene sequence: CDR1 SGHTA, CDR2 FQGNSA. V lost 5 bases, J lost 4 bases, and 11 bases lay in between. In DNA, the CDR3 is TGTGCCAGCAGCCGGACACGGGCAGAGACCCAGTACTTC. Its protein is CASSRTRAETQYF.

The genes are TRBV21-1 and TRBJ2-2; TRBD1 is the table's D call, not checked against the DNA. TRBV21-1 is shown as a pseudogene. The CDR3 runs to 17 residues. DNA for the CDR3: TGTGCCAGCAGCAAAGTAGGTGGGGCAGTCCTCACCGGGGAGCTGTTTTTT. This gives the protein CASSKVGGAVLTGELFF.

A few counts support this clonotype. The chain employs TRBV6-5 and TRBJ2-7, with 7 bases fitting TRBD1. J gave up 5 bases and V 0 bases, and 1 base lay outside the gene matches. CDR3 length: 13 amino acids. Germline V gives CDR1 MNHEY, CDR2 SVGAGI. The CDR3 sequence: CASSYSRGHEQYF. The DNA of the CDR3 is TGTGCCAGCAGTTACTCGAGGGGGCACGAGCAGTACTTC.

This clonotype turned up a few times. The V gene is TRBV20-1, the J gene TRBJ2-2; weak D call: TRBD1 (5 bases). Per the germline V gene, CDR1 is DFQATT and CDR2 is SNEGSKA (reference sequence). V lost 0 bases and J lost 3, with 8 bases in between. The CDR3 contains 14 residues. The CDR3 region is CSARETAYTGELFF. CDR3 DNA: TGCAGTGCTAGAGAGACAGCCTACACCGGGGAGCTGTTTTTT.

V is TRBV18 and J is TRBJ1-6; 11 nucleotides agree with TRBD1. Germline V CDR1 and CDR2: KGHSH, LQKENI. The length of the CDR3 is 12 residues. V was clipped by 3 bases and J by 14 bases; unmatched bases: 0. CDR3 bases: TGTGCCAGCTCACCGGGACAGGGGGCCCTCCACTTT. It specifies CASSPGQGALHF.

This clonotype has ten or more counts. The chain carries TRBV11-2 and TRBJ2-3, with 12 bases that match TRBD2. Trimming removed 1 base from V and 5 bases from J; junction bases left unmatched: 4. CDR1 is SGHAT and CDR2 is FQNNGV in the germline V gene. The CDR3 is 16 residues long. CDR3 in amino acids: CASSLGASGRVDTQYF. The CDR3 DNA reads TGTGCCAGCAGCTTAGGAGCTAGCGGGAGGGTAGATACGCAGTATTTT.

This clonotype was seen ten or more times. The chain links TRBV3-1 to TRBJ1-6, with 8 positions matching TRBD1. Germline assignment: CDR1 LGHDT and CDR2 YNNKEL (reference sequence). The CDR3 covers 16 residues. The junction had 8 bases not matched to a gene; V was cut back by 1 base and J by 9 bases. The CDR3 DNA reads TGTGCCAGCAGCCAAGCCGATCAGGGGGCAAGTTCACCCCTCCACTTT. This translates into CASSQADQGASSPLHF.

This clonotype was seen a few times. The CDR3 here is CASSTSGNQQFF. The CDR3 DNA follows: TGTGCCAGCAGCACTAGCGGGAATCAACAGTTCTTC. This chain uses TRBV7-2 with TRBJ2-1; 10 bases are shared with TRBD2. The germline gives CDR1 SGHTA, CDR2 FQGNSA. The ends lost 5 bases at V and 13 bases at J; junction bases unmatched: 5. CDR3 length: 12 amino acids.

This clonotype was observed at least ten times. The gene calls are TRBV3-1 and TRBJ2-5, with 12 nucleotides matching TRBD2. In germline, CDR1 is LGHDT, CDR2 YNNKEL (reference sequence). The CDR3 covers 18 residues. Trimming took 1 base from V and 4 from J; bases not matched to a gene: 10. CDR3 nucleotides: TGTGCCAGCAGCCAAGGGACTAGCGGGATCCACGGAGTAGAGACCCAGTACTTC. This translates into CASSQGTSGIHGVETQYF.

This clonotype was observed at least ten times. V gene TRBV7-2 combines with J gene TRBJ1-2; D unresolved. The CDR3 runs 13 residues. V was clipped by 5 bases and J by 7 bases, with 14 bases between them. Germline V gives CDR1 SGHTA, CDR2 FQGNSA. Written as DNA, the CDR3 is TGTGCCAGCAGCCCGCAACATGAGGGTGGCTACACCTTC. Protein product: CASSPQHEGGYTF.

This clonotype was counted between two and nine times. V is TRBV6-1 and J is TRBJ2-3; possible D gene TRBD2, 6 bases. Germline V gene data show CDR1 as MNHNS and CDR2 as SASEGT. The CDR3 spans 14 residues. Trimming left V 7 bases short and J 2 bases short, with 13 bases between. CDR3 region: CASMWRDLTDTQYF. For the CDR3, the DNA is TGTGCCAGCATGTGGCGGGACCTCACAGATACGCAGTATTTT.

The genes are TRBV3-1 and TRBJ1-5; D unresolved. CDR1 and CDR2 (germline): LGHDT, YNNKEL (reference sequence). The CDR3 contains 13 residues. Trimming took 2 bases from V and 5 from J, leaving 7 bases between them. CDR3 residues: CASSQTVDQPQHF. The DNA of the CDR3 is TGTGCCAGCAGCCAAACCGTAGATCAGCCCCAGCATTTT.

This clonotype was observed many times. CDR3 nucleotide sequence: TGTGCCAGCAGCACAGGGGGATCTTTCTCGGCGCAGTATTTT. Its protein product is CASSTGGSFSAQYF. The gene calls are TRBV27 and TRBJ2-3, with 8 bases identical to TRBD1. V was pared by 6 bases and J by 10 bases, with 12 bases of the junction left unmatched. The CDR3 is 14 amino acids. Per the germline V gene, CDR1 is MNHEY and CDR2 is SMNVEV (reference sequence).